The 32 T cell receptor beta chains presented below share a single source sample, sequenced in a study of molecular identifiers for immune sequencing clone quantification. Each CDR3 protein gets one entry after TCRdb re-called the PCR reads with MiXCR. The profile shows under 650,000 distinct CDR3 sequences, just under 20% of them singletons. Material for sequencing was naive CD8+ T cells from blood, with Jurkat cell RNA spiked in. Subset reported: FACS-sorted CD8+CD4-CCR7+CD45RA+ naive T cells. The receptors were sampled from a human donor in good health. Some libraries in this study had Jurkat cell RNA spiked in.

This clonotype was observed many times. The J gene is TRBJ2-5, the V gene TRBV2, with 8 nucleotides matching TRBD1. The germline CDR1 and CDR2 sequences are SNHLY and FYNNEI. The CDR3 spans 16 residues. Trimming cost V 8 bases and J 4 bases; bases outside gene matches: 15. CDR3 in DNA: TGTGCCAGCGGCAGGGGGCTCGCCACTACATCAGAGACCCAGTACTTC. Its translation is CASGRGLATTSETQYF.

This clonotype came up many times. This chain joins TRBV20-1 and TRBJ1-1; the D is unclear. V gave up 4 bases and J gave up 0 bases, with 9 bases separating them. This CDR3 region has 13 residues. Germline V CDR1 and CDR2: DFQATT, SNEGSKA (reference sequence). In DNA form, the CDR3 reads TGCAGTGCTAAAAATCAGATGAACACTGAAGCTTTCTTT. Translating it yields CSAKNQMNTEAFF.

This clonotype was observed a handful of times. One end of the junction does not line up with germline, which may come from a read error. The chain is built from TRBV11-2 and TRBJ1-1, with TRBD1 identical over 8 bases. Germline V lookup: CDR1 SGHAT, CDR2 FQNNGV. This CDR3 contains 12 residues. CDR3 sequence reads: CVSSTGGTEAFF. Here the CDR3 DNA reads TGTGTCAGCAGCACAGGGGGCACTGAAGCTTTCTTT.

This clonotype was seen more than once but under ten times. J is TRBJ1-2 and V is TRBV2, with D hard to call. V was trimmed by 9 bases and J by 0 bases, leaving 11 bases between them. The CDR3 has 13 amino acids. Germline CDR1 and CDR2: SNHLY and FYNNEI. CDR3 nucleotides: TGTGCCAGGAGAAGGGAAACTAACTATGGCTACACCTTC. It encodes CARRRETNYGYTF.

The count of this clonotype is one. One base away lies a much larger clone, so this may be a sequencing read error. Because it lacks the conserved phenylalanine or tryptophan at the end, this CDR3 is likely a read error. V is TRBV4-3 and J is TRBJ2-1, with 7 bases identical to TRBD2. The V gene's germline CDR1 is LGHNA and CDR2 YSLEER. With V trimmed by 0 bases and J by 4 bases, 3 bases remained unmatched. The CDR3 is made up of 15 amino acids. This CDR3 is CASSQDGGVYNEQFL. The CDR3 DNA is TGCGCCAGCAGCCAAGATGGGGGGGTGTACAATGAGCAGTTCCTC.

J is TRBJ2-7 and V is TRBV11-2, with 7 bases lining up with TRBD2. The V and J ends lost 5 bases and 3 bases, in that order; junction bases with no gene match: 7. In germline, CDR1 is SGHAT, CDR2 FQNNGV. The CDR3 runs 14 residues. The CDR3, as DNA: TGTGCCAGCAGCGCCAGCGGGACGCGCTACGAGCAGTACTTC. This gives the protein CASSASGTRYEQYF. Full variable domain (rest looked up from reference TRBV11-2 and TRBJ2-7): EAGVAQSPRYKIIEKRQSVAFWCNPISGHATLYWYQQILGQGPKLLIQFQNNGVVDDSQLPKDRFSAERLKGVDSTLKIQPAKLEDSAVYLCASSASGTRYEQYFGPGTRLTVT.

The table lists this clonotype with many counts. The chain is built from TRBV7-9 and TRBJ1-1; weak D call: TRBD1 (5 bases). CDR3 length: 10 residues. Trimming removed 5 bases at V and 12 bases at J, with 10 bases between. Germline-derived CDR1 and CDR2 are SEHNR and FQNEAQ (reference sequence). For the CDR3, the DNA is TGTGCCAGCAGCCCCCAGGGCTCTTTCTTT. It yields the protein CASSPQGSFF.

This clonotype was seen repeatedly, ten times or more. V gene TRBV7-8 combines with J gene TRBJ2-5; D remains unclear. The length of the CDR3 is 12 residues. CDR1 and CDR2 (germline): SGHVS, FQNEAQ. V was cut by 5 bases and J by 3 bases, with 7 bases left in between. DNA of the CDR3: TGTGCCAGCAGCGCTCCCGAAGAGACCCAGTACTTC. Its translation: CASSAPEETQYF.

Details on this clonotype: Possible read error: a much larger clone is one base away. The chain links TRBV27 to TRBJ2-7, with a tentative D call TRBD2 (5 bases). The CDR3 runs 14 residues. Germline values: CDR1 MNHEY, CDR2 SMNVEV (reference sequence). This CDR3 reads CAGSLDLSGVEQYF. The CDR3 nucleotides are TGTGCCGGCAGTTTAGATCTGTCCGGGGTTGAGCAGTACTTC.

The V gene is TRBV27, the J gene TRBJ2-5; 13 bases fit TRBD2. From germline, CDR1 is MNHEY and CDR2 SMNVEV (reference sequence). This CDR3 is 16 amino acids long. The junction had 5 bases not matched to a gene; V was cut back by 3 bases and J by 4 bases. Written as DNA, the CDR3 is TGTGCCAGCAGTTTCCGACTAGCGGGGGGAAGAGAGACCCAGTACTTC. It is translated as CASSFRLAGGRETQYF.

In regard to this clonotype: One base away lies a much larger clone, so this may be a sequencing read error. This sequence joins TRBV4-1 and TRBJ2-2, with 9 bases identical to TRBD1. V was clipped by 3 bases and J by 6 bases; unmatched bases: 5. In germline, CDR1 is MGHRA, CDR2 YSYEKL. The CDR3 is made up of 15 amino acids. Here the CDR3 reads CASSHTGGASGELFF. DNA of the CDR3: TGCGCCAGCAGCCATACAGGGGGCGCGTCCGGGGAGCTGTTTTTT.

This clonotype was counted many times. The chain links TRBV28 to TRBJ2-7; D call uncertain. Trimming pared 3 bases from V and 0 bases from J, leaving 6 bases between. Germline V gives CDR1 MDHEN, CDR2 SYDVKM. This CDR3 spans 13 amino acids. This CDR3 is CASSFYSSYEQYF. The CDR3 DNA follows: TGTGCCAGCAGTTTTTATTCCTCCTACGAGCAGTACTTC.

Regarding this clonotype: This may be a read error, as it is one base from a much larger clone. The chain has TRBV20-1 and TRBJ2-5, with 11 positions matching TRBD2. The length of the CDR3 is 14 residues. Germline CDR1 is DFQATT and CDR2 is SNEGSKA (reference sequence). CDR3 nucleotide sequence: TGCAGTGCTTGGCTAGCGGGAGGAGGCGGGACCCAGCACTTC. Translated, it gives CSAWLAGGGGTQHF.

At least ten counts were recorded for this clonotype. The chain is built from TRBV28 and TRBJ2-1, with D maybe TRBD2 (5 bases). With 2 bases removed from V and 9 bases from J, the gap between germline ends came to 8 bases. The V gene's germline CDR1 is MDHEN and CDR2 SYDVKM. The CDR3 sequence is 12 residues long. The CDR3 loop is CASSLGGSEQFF. CDR3 in DNA: TGTGCCAGCAGTTTAGGAGGAAGTGAGCAGTTCTTC.

The chain recombines TRBV7-3 with TRBJ2-1; no reliable D call. Trimming shortened V by 2 bases and J by 6 bases, and 8 bases separated the two germline ends. The CDR3 contains 13 residues. Germline V gives CDR1 SGHTA, CDR2 FQGTGA. The CDR3 spells CASSLAFSNEQFF. CDR3 coding DNA: TGTGCCAGCAGCTTAGCATTTAGCAATGAGCAGTTCTTC.

This clonotype was recorded many times. This chain joins TRBV12-2 and TRBJ2-3. TRBV12-2 is an annotated pseudogene. The CDR3 spans 17 residues. CDR3 amino acids: CASRLESWQIFTDTQYF. DNA of the CDR3: TGTGCAAGTCGCTTAGAGTCGTGGCAGATCTTCACAGATACGCAGTATTTT.

This clonotype was detected many times. V is TRBV27 and J is TRBJ2-7; 10 bases are shared with TRBD1. The trim removed 6 bases at V and 1 base at J, leaving 9 bases unmatched. CDR1 is MNHEY, CDR2 SMNVEV, per germline (reference sequence). This CDR3 has 16 amino acids. The DNA of the CDR3 is TGTGCCAGCAGCCCGGATCGACAGGGGGCTTCCTACGAGCAGTACTTC. This gives the protein CASSPDRQGASYEQYF.

This clonotype was counted many times. This rearrangement joins TRBV5-4 to TRBJ2-3; D ambiguous. Per the germline V gene, CDR1 is SGHNT and CDR2 is YYREEE (reference sequence). The CDR3 is 18 amino acids. Trimming left V 4 bases short and J 3 bases short, with 24 bases between. This CDR3 is CASSPPSTYKLETDTQYF. CDR3 nucleotides: TGTGCCAGCAGCCCCCCGTCGACCTATAAGCTGGAAACAGATACGCAGTATTTT.

V and J are TRBV7-2 and TRBJ2-5; D is unresolved. The CDR3 loop spans 15 amino acids. Deletions cut 2 bases from V and 1 base from J, with 11 bases between. The germline V gene has CDR1 SGHTA and CDR2 FQGNSA. CDR3 loop: CASSLRLGSQETQYF. CDR3 coding DNA: TGTGCCAGCAGCTTACGATTGGGCAGCCAAGAGACCCAGTACTTC.

This clonotype was counted many times. For the CDR3, the DNA is TGTGCCAGCAGCTTAGAGGGTGGGGGGAGCACAGATACGCAGTATTTT. Translation gives CASSLEGGGSTDTQYF. The V and J genes are TRBV7-2 and TRBJ2-3; TRBD2 is a possible D gene (6 bases). This CDR3 contains 16 residues. The V gene lost 1 base and the J gene lost 0 bases, with 11 bases spanning the gap. Germline V gene data show CDR1 as SGHTA and CDR2 as FQGNSA.

This clonotype was seen many times. This sequence joins TRBV28 and TRBJ2-7; the D is unclear. V was clipped by 8 bases and J by 0 bases, with 14 bases between them. Germline CDR1 and CDR2: MDHEN and SYDVKM. The CDR3 sequence is 14 residues long. Here the CDR3 DNA reads TGTGCCAGCCGGCCGCACCCGAGCTCCTACGAGCAGTACTTC. It yields the protein CASRPHPSSYEQYF.

The DNA for the CDR3 is TGCGCCAGCAGCGACCCCGACGCTGGTAGCGAGAGGCCCCAAGAGACCCAGTACTTC. As protein: CASSDPDAGSERPQETQYF. The rearrangement links TRBV5-1 to TRBJ2-5; tentatively, D is TRBD2 (5 bases). This CDR3 is built from 19 residues. Germline CDR1 SGHRS, CDR2 YFSETQ. V shed 4 bases and J shed 1 base, with 26 bases lying between them.

For this clonotype: Just one base apart from a much larger clone, this may be a read error. The rearrangement links TRBV29-1 to TRBJ1-2; D gene unclear. This CDR3 is built from 13 residues. The germline V gene has CDR1 SQVTM and CDR2 ANQGSEA. The CDR3 nucleotides are TGCAGCGTTGAGGACGGCCCTAACTATGTCTACACCTTC. Translating it yields CSVEDGPNYVYTF.

The chain links TRBV7-9 to TRBJ2-2; D could derive from TRBD1 or TRBD2 (6 bases each). The CDR3 spans 12 residues. The germline gives CDR1 SEHNR, CDR2 FQNEAQ (reference sequence). The CDR3 DNA sequence: TGTTGGGGGGCTCACGACCCCGGGGAGCTGTTTTTT. Its translation is CWGAHDPGELFF. Complete variable domain (other parts from reference TRBV7-9 and TRBJ2-2): DTGVSQNPRHKITKRGQNVTFRCDPISEHNRLYWYRQTLGQGPEFLTYFQNEAQLEKSRLLSDRFSAERPKGSFSTLEIQRTEQGDSAMYLCWGAHDPGELFFGEGSRLTVL.

This clonotype was counted at least ten times. V and J are TRBV7-2 and TRBJ1-4; D ambiguous. The CDR3 length is 16 residues. Germline V CDR1 and CDR2: SGHTA, FQGNSA. V lost 2 bases and J lost 5, with 15 bases in between. In DNA, the CDR3 is TGTGCCAGCAGCTTAACTCGCAGGCAGCCCAATGAAAAACTGTTTTTT. It codes for CASSLTRRQPNEKLFF.

The genes are TRBV27 and TRBJ1-2; 9 nucleotides line up with TRBD1. From germline, CDR1 is MNHEY and CDR2 SMNVEV (reference sequence). V trimming: 5 bases; J trimming: 4 bases; junction bases outside the gene matches: 8. This CDR3 region has 15 residues. CDR3 region: CASSGRTGAIYGYTF. The CDR3 DNA sequence: TGTGCCAGCAGTGGTAGGACAGGGGCGATCTATGGCTACACCTTC.

With regard to this clonotype: A read error is likely, as this CDR3 ends without the conserved phenylalanine or tryptophan. The chain has TRBV5-6 and TRBJ2-7; D remains ambiguous. The CDR3 runs to 15 residues. Germline assignment: CDR1 SGHDT and CDR2 YYEEEE. Trimming shortened V by 2 bases and J by 0 bases, and 12 bases separated the two germline ends. This chain's CDR3 is CASSFWSESSYEQYL. Here the CDR3 DNA reads TGTGCCAGCAGCTTTTGGTCAGAGTCCTCCTACGAGCAGTACCTC.

This clonotype was found many times. The chain links TRBV14 to TRBJ1-2, with D unclear. V shed 0 bases and J shed 0 bases, with 8 bases lying between them. The CDR3 totals 15 residues. Germline V gene sequence: CDR1 SGHDN, CDR2 FVKESK. CDR3 DNA: TGTGCCAGCAGCCAAGATCTGGGCCCTAACTATGGCTACACCTTC. It specifies CASSQDLGPNYGYTF.

This clonotype was found many times. The V and J genes are TRBV7-6 and TRBJ1-5; no firm D call. V lost 0 bases and J 4 bases, leaving 7 bases between the germline ends. The CDR3 is 14 amino acids. Germline V CDR1 and CDR2: SGHVS, FNYEAQ. Here the CDR3 DNA reads TGTGCCAGCAGCTTAGCTCCGGGAAATCAGCCCCAGCATTTT. This codes for CASSLAPGNQPQHF. Based on the CDR3 plus reference TRBV7-6 and TRBJ1-5, the full variable domain is GAGVSQSPRYKVTKRGQDVALRCDPISGHVSLYWYRQALGQGPEFLTYFNYEAQQDKSGLPNDRFSAERPEGSISTLTIQRTEQRDSAMYRCASSLAPGNQPQHFGDGTRLSIL.

This clonotype was found a few times. This chain uses TRBV15 with TRBJ2-7; possible D gene TRBD2, 5 bases. Germline CDR1 is LNHNV and CDR2 is YYDKDF (reference sequence). V was cut by 3 bases and J by 3 bases, with 9 bases left in between. The CDR3 is 13 residues long. The CDR3, as DNA: TGTGCCACCAGCAGCTGGACTGGCTACGAGCAGTACTTC. Its protein is CATSSWTGYEQYF.

This clonotype was observed many times. The chain carries TRBV24-1 and TRBJ2-1; D is ambiguous. Trimming removed 2 bases from V and 5 bases from J, with 6 bases in between. The germline V gene has CDR1 KGHDR and CDR2 SFDVKD. This CDR3 contains 13 residues. CDR3 loop: CATSDYINNEQFF. CDR3 in DNA: TGTGCCACCAGTGATTACATAAACAATGAGCAGTTCTTC.

On this clonotype: A much larger clone differs by one base, so this may be a read error. V gene TRBV6-5 combines with J gene TRBJ1-3; no clear D. Germline V gene data show CDR1 as MNHEY and CDR2 as SVGAGI. The CDR3 is 15 amino acids. As DNA, the CDR3 is TGTGCCAGCAGCTACTTTGCTGGCTCTGGAAACACCATAAATTTT. Protein product: CASSYFAGSGNTINF.